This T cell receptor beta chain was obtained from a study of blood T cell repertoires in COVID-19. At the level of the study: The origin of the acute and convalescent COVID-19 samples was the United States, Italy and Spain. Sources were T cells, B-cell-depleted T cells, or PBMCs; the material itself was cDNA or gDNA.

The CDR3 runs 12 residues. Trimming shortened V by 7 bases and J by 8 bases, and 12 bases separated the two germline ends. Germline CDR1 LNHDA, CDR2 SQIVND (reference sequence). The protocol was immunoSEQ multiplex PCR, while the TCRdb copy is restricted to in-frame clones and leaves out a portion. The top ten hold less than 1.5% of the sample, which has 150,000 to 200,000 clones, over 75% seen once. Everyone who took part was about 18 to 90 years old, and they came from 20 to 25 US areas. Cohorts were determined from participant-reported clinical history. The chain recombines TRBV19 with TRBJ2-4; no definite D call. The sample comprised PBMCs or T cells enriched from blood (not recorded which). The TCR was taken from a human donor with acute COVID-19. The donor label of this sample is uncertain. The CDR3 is CASTSTWHIQYF. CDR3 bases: TGTGCCAGTACCTCGACTTGGCACATTCAGTACTTC.